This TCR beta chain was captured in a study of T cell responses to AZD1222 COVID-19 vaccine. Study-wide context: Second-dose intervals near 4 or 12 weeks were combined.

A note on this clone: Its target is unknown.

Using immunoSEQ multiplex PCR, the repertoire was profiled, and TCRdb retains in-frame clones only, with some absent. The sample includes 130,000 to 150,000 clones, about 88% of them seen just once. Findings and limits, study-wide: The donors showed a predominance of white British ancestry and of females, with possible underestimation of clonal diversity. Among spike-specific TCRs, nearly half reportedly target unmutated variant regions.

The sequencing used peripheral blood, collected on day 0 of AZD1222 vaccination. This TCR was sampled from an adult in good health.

CDR3: CASSPGRGSYSPLHF. CDR3 sequence (DNA): TGCGCCAGCAGCCCCGGGCGAGGCAGTTATTCACCCCTCCACTTT. The chain uses TRBV5-1 and TRBJ1-6; D uncertain. Germline V gives CDR1 SGHRS, CDR2 YFSETQ. The CDR3 has 15 amino acids. Trimming took off 4 bases at V and 8 bases at J, with 16 bases between the two ends.